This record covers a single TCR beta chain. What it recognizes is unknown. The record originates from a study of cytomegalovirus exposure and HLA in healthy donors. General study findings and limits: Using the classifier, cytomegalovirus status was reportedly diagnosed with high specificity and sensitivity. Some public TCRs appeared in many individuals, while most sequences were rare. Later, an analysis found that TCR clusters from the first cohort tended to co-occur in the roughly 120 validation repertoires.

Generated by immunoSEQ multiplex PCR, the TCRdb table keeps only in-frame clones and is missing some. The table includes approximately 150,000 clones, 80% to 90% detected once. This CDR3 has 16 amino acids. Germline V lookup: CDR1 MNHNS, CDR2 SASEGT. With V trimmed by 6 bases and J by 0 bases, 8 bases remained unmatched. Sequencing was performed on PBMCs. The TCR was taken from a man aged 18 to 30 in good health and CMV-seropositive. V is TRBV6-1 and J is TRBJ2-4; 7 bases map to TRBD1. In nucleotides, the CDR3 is TGTGCCAGCAGCGAATGGGACAGAATAGCCAAAAACATTCAGTACTTC. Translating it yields CASSEWDRIAKNIQYF.